This T cell receptor (beta chain) was documented in a study of T cell responses to AZD1222 COVID-19 vaccine. Study-level background: Second-dose recipients at about 4 or about 12 weeks were treated as one pooled group. Study results and limitations: Donor demographics were predominantly white British with a female majority; clonal diversity may be underestimated. Repertoires were obtained only post-peak T cell response.

Repertoires were generated with immunoSEQ multiplex PCR, while TCRdb's copy carries only in-frame clones and drops some. The profile shows about 120,000 clones, 91% of them singletons. As to this clone: The target antigen is unknown. The junction differs from germline at one of its ends, possibly a read error.

Germline V gene lookup returns CDR1 SGHVS and CDR2 FNYEAQ. The CDR3 length is 13 residues. The origin of this receptor is an adult in good health. This specimen consisted of peripheral blood, obtained on day 0 of AZD1222 vaccination. The genes are TRBV7-6 and TRBJ1-4; no reliable D call. Here the CDR3 reads CASSLGESAERSF. The CDR3, as DNA: TGTGCCAGCAGCCTTGGCGAAAGTGCGGAGAGGTCTTTT.